This record concerns one T cell receptor (beta chain) sequence. These data originate in a study of molecular identifiers for immune sequencing clone quantification. The CDR3 covers 13 residues. Looked up from germline, CDR1 is SEHNR and CDR2 is FQNEAQ (reference sequence). The V end lost 4 bases, the J end lost 4 bases, and 10 bases lay between the germline ends. TCRdb ran MiXCR on the PCR reads and lists one entry per CDR3 protein. The sample has nearly 650,000 distinct CDR3 sequences; about 25% are singletons. Sequences were obtained from naive CD8+ T cells from blood, with Jurkat cell RNA spiked in. The subset: FACS-sorted CD8+CD4-CCR7+CD45RA+ naive T cells. The V and J genes are TRBV7-9 and TRBJ1-1; D gene ambiguous. The clonotype was recovered from a human donor in good health. Some libraries in this study had Jurkat cell RNA spiked in. CDR3 DNA sequence: TGTGCCAGCAGCTCACCCGCGAGCACTGAAGCTTTCTTT. Translating gives CASSSPASTEAFF.